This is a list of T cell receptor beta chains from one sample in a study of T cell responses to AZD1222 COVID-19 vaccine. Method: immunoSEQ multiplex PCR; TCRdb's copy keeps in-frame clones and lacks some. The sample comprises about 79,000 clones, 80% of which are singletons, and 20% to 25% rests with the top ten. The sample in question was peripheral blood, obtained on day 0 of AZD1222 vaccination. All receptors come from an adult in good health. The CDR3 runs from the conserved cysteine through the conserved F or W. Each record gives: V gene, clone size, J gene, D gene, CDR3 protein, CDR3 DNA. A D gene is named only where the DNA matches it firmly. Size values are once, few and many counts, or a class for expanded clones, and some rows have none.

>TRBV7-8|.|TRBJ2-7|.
CASSLDAGLYHREQYF
TGTGCCAGCAGCTTAGACGCGGGACTGTACCACCGCGAGCAGTACTTC
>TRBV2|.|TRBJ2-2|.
CASSVGHLLRGGELFF
TGTGCCAGCAGCGTAGGTCATCTTCTGCGAGGCGGGGAGCTGTTTTTT
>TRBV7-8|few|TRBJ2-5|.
CASSPRYLTGRETQYF
TGTGCCAGCAGCCCGCGATATTTGACAGGGAGGGAGACCCAGTACTTC
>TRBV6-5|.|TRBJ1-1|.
CASSYFEKTEAFF
TGTGCCAGCAGTTACTTCGAGAAAACTGAAGCTTTCTTT
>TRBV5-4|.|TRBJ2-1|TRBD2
CASSPGGAGGNEQFF
TGTGCCAGCAGCCCGGGGGGAGCGGGGGGCAATGAGCAGTTCTTC
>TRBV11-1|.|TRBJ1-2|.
CASSFGTALGGYTF
TGTGCCAGCAGCTTCGGAACAGCCCTAGGGGGCTACACCTTC
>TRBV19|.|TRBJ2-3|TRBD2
CASSTRRGSGRSTDTQYF
TGTGCCAGTAGTACCCGGAGGGGGAGCGGGAGGAGCACAGATACGCAGTATTTT
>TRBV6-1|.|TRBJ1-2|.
CASSEGPPSTPNYGYTF
TGTGCCAGCAGTGAAGGACCTCCTAGTACGCCTAACTATGGCTACACCTTC
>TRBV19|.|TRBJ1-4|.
CASSTDRGEKLFF
TGTGCCAGTAGTACCGACCGAGGTGAAAAACTGTTTTTT
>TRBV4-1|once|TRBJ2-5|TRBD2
CASSKLAGSGQETQYF
TGCGCCAGCAGCAAACTAGCGGGGAGTGGACAAGAGACCCAGTACTTC
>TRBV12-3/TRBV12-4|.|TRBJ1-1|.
CASSLQGNTEAFF
TGTGCCAGCAGTTTACAGGGCAACACTGAAGCTTTCTTT
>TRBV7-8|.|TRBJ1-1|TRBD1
CASSFQGGETEAFF
TGTGCCAGCAGCTTTCAGGGGGGTGAAACTGAAGCTTTCTTT
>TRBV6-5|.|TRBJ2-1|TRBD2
CASRLAGEYNEQFF
TGTGCCAGCAGACTAGCGGGGGAGTACAATGAGCAGTTCTTC
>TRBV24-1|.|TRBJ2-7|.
CATILHIQPTYEQYF
TGTGCCACCATACTTCACATCCAGCCTACCTACGAGCAGTACTTC
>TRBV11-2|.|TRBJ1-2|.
CASSPLGNYGYTF
TGTGCCAGCAGCCCTCTAGGGAACTATGGCTACACCTTC
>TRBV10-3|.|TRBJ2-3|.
CAISDPGGDTQYF
TGTGCCATCAGTGACCCTGGAGGGGATACTCAGTATTTT